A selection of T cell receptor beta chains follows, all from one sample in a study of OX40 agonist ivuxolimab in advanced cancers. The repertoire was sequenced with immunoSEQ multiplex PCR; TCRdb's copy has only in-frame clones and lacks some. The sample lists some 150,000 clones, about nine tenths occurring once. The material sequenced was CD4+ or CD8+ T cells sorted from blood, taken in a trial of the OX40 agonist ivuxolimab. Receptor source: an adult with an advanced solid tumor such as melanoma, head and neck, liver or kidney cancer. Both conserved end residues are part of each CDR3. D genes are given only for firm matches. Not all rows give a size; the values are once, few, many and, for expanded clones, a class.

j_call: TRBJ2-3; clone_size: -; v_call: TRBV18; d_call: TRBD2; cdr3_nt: TGTGCCAGCTCACCTACTAGCGCCAGCACAGATACGCAGTATTTT; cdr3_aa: CASSPTSASTDTQYF
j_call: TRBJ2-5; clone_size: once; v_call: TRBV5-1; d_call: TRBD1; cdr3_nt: TGCGCCAGCAGCTCCGAGACAGGGATACAAGAGACCCAGTACTTC; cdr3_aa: CASSSETGIQETQYF
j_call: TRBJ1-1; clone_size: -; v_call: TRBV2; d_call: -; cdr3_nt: TGTGCCAGCAGGGACGCAGGGAGAGGTGAAGCTTTCTTT; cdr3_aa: CASRDAGRGEAFF
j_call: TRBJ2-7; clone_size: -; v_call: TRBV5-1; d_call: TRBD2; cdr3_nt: TGCGCCAGCAGCTTGACTAGCGGGAGTGTCTACGAGCAGTACTTC; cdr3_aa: CASSLTSGSVYEQYF
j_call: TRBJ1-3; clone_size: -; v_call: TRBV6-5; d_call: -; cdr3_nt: TGTGCCAGCAGTTACTCGTGGGTTGGCTCTGGAAACACCATATATTTT; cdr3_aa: CASSYSWVGSGNTIYF
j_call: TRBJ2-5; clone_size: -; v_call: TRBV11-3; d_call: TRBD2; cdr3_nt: TGTGCCAGCAGCGGAGCGGGGGAAGAGACCCAGTACTTC; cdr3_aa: CASSGAGEETQYF
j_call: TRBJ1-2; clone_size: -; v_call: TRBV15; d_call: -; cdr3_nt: TGTGCCACCAGCAGAGAAGGGGCAGCTAACTATGGCTACACCTTC; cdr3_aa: CATSREGAANYGYTF
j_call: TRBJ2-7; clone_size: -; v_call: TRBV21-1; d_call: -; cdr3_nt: TGTGCCAGCAGCAACTGGGCGGGGGGCGAGCAGTACTTC; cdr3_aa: CASSNWAGGEQYF
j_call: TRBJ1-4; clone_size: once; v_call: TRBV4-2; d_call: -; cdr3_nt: TGTGCCAGCAGCCAAGGGACAGACGAAAAACTGTTTTTT; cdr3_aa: CASSQGTDEKLFF
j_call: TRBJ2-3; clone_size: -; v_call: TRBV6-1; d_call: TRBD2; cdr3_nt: TGTGCCAGCAGTGGCCTAGCGGGAGTAAGGACAGATACGCAGTATTTT; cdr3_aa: CASSGLAGVRTDTQYF
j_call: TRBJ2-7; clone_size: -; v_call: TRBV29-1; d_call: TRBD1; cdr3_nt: TGCAGCGCCCCAACCGGGACAGGGACGCCAGATAAGTACTTC; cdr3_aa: CSAPTGTGTPDKYF
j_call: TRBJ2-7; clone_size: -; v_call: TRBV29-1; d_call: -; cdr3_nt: TGCAGCGTTGAAGATGGGGCCAGTGAGCAGTACTTC; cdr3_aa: CSVEDGASEQYF
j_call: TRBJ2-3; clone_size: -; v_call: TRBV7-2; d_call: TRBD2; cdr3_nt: TGTGCCAGCAGCTCCCAGGCGGGACTAGCGGGAGCGGATACGCAGTATTTT; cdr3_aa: CASSSQAGLAGADTQYF
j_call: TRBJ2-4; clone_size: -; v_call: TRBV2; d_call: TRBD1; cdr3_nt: TGTGCCAGCAGCGCGGACAGGGGGATTCAGTACTTC; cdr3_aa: CASSADRGIQYF
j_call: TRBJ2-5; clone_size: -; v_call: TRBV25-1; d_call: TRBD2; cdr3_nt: TGTGCCAGCAGTCCAGGCGGGAGAAAAGAGACCCAGTACTTC; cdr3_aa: CASSPGGRKETQYF
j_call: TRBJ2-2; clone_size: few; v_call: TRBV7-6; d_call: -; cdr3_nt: TGTGCCAGCAGCTCTGAATCAATGGGCTGGAGTGGCACCGGGGAGCTGTTTTTT; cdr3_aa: CASSSESMGWSGTGELFF
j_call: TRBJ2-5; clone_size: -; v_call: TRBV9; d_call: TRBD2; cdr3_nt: TGTGCCAGCAGCGTAGGGACTAGCGGGAGCCTTTACAAGACCCAGTACTTC; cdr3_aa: CASSVGTSGSLYKTQYF
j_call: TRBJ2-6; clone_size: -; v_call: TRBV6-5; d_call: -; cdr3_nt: TGTGCCAGCAGTAGGGGGAGTACTGGGGCCAACGTCCTGACTTTC; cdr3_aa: CASSRGSTGANVLTF
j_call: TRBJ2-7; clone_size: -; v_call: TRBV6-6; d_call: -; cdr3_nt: TGTGCCAGCAGTTACCCACAGGTAGACTACGAGCAGTACTTC; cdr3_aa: CASSYPQVDYEQYF
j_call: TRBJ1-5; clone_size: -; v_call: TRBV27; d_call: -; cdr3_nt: TGTGCCAGCGGAAGGGACATCAATCAGCCCCAGCATTTT; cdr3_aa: CASGRDINQPQHF
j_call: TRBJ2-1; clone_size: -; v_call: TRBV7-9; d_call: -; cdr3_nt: TGTGCCAGCAGCCAAGCCGGGACATCCCTAACACCCCAGCAGTTCTTC; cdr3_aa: CASSQAGTSLTPQQFF
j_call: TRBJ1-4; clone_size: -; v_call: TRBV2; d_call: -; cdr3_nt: TGTGCCAGCAGTGCCCAACCAACTAATGAAAAACTGTTTTTT; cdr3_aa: CASSAQPTNEKLFF
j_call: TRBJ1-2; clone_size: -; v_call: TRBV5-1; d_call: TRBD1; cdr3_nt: TGCGCCAGCAGCTTGGATGGACAGGGATACGGCTACACCTTC; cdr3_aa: CASSLDGQGYGYTF
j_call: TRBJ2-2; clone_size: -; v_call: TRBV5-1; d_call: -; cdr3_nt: TGCGCCAGCAGCTTCGCAGGGGTCACCGGGGAGCTGTTTTTT; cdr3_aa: CASSFAGVTGELFF
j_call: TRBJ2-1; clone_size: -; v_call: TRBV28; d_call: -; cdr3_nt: TGTGCCAGCAGGACCCCTGCGACGGTATACAATGAGCAGTTCTTC; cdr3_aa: CASRTPATVYNEQFF
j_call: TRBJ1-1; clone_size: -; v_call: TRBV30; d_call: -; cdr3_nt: TGTTGGGCCGACAGGTTGACTGAAGCTTTCTTT; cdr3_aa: CWADRLTEAFF
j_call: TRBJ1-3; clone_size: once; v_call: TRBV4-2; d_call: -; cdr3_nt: TGTGCCAGCAGCCAAGATTTAGACAGCTCTGGAAACACCATATATTTT; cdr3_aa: CASSQDLDSSGNTIYF
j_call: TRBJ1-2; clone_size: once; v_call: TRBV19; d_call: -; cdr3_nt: TGTGCGAGTAGCGAGGGGAAATCCCGGAACTATGGCTACACCTTC; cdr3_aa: CASSEGKSRNYGYTF
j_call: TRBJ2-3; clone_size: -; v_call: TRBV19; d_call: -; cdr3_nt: TGTGCCAGTAGTATAGATACTAGTGGAGCCACTGATACGCAGTATTTT; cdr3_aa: CASSIDTSGATDTQYF
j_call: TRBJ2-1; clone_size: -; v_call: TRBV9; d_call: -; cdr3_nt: TGTGCCAGCAGCGCTCGGTTATCCATTGGGGAGGATGAGCAGTTCTTC; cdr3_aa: CASSARLSIGEDEQFF
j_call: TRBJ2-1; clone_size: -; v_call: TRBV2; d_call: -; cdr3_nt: TGTGCCAGCAGTGGGGGCGAGCAGTTCTTC; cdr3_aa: CASSGGEQFF
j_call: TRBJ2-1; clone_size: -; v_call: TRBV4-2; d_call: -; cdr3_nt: TGTGCCAGCAGCCAAGACAGATTTACCCTCAACCCGGACCTTAACAATGAGCAGTTCTTC; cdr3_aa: CASSQDRFTLNPDLNNEQFF
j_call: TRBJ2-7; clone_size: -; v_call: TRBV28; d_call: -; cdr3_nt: TGTGCCAGCAGTTTTAGCTCCACCTACGAGCAGTACTTC; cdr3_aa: CASSFSSTYEQYF
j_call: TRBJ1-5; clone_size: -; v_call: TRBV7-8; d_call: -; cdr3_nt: TGTGCCAGCAGCTTAACGTCCAATCAGCCCCAGCATTTT; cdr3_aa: CASSLTSNQPQHF
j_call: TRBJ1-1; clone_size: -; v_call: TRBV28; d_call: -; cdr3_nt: TGTGCCAGCAGTTTACGGGCGGTAATGAACACTGAAGCTTTCTTT; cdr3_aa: CASSLRAVMNTEAFF
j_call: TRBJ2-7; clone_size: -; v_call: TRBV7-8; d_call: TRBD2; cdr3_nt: TGTGCCAGCAGCTCCCAAGCGGGACTTAACGAGCAGTACTTC; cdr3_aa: CASSSQAGLNEQYF
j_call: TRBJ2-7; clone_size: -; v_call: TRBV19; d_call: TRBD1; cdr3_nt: TGTGCCAGTAGTGACAGGGGACGCGAGCAGTACTTC; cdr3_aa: CASSDRGREQYF
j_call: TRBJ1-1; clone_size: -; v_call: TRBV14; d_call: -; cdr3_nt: TGTGCCAGCAGCCAAGATCTCAGGAACACTGAAGCTTTCTTT; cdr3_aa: CASSQDLRNTEAFF
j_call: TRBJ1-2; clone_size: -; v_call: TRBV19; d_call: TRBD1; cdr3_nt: TGTGCCAGTAGTACAGGACAGGGCCCCGGCTACACCTTC; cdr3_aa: CASSTGQGPGYTF
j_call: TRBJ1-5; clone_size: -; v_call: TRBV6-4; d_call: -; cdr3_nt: TGTGCCAGCAGTGACTCTGCAGGGACTCAGCCCCAGCATTTT; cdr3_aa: CASSDSAGTQPQHF
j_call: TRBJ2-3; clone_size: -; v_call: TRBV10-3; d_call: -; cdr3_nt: TGTGCCATCAGTGAGCTTTGGATTTCAGATACGCAGTATTTT; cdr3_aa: CAISELWISDTQYF
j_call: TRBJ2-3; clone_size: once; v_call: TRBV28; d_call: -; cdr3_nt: TGTGCCAGCACCCTAAACAGGGTCCTGGGGGATACGCAGTATTTT; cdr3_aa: CASTLNRVLGDTQYF
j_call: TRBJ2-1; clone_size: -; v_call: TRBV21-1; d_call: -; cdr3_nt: TGTGCCAGCAGCTCGCGGGACAGCTCCTACAATGAGCAGTTCTTC; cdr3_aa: CASSSRDSSYNEQFF
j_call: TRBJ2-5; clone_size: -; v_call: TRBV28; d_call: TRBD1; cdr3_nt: TGTGCCAGCAGTCCCCTAGGCTTGACAGGGGGCGTTGAGACCCAGTACTTC; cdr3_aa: CASSPLGLTGGVETQYF
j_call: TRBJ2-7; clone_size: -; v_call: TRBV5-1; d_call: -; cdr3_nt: TGCGCCAGCAGCTTGATTCGGGACGAGCAGTACTTC; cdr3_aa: CASSLIRDEQYF
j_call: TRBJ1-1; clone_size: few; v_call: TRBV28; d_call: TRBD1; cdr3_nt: TGTGCCAGCAGACAGGGGGCGTTCACTGAAGCTTTCTTT; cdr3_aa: CASRQGAFTEAFF
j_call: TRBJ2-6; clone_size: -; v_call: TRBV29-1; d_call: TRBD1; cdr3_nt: TGCAGCGTTCAAGGACAGGCTCGCTCTGGGGCCAACGTCCTGACTTTC; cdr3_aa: CSVQGQARSGANVLTF
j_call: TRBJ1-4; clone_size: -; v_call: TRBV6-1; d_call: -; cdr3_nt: TGTGCCAGCAGCCGGGGGCCACTTGAAAAACTGTTTTTT; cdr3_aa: CASSRGPLEKLFF
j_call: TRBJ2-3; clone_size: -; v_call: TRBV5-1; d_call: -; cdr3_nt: TGCGCCAGCAGCGCGGACAGCACAGATACGCAGTATTTT; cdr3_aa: CASSADSTDTQYF
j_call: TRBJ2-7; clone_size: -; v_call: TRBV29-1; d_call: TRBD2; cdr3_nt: TGCAGCGTTGTTATTAGCGGGAGTGGCTACGAGCAGTACTTC; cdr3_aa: CSVVISGSGYEQYF
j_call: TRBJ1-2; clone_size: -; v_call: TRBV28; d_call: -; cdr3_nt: TGTGCCAGCAAGAAGACAGTCGTTTCGTCTAACTATGGCTACACCTTC; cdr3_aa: CASKKTVVSSNYGYTF
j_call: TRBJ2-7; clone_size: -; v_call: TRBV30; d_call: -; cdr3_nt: TGTGCCTGGAGTACGGGACGGTACGAGCAGTACTTC; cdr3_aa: CAWSTGRYEQYF
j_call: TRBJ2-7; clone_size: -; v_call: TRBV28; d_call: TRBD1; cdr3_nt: TGTGCTATTACGACAGGGAGCAGCTCCTACGAGCAGTACTTC; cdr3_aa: CAITTGSSSYEQYF
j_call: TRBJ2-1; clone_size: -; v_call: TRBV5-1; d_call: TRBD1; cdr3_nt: TGCGCCAGCAGCATGGGACAGGGAGACTACAATGAGCAGTTCTTC; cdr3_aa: CASSMGQGDYNEQFF
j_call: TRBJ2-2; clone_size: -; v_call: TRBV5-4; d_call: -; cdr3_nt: TGTGCCAGCAGCTTTCCCCGGACAGCGAACACCGGGGAGCTGTTTTTT; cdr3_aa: CASSFPRTANTGELFF
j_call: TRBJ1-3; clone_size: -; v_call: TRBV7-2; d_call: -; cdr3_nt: TGTGCCAGCAGCTTAGCTGGGCAGAACTCTGGAAACACCATATATTTT; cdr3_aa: CASSLAGQNSGNTIYF
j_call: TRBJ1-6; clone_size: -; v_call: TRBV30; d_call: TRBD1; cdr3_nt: TGTGCCTGGGGGACAGTTAGCTCCTATAATTCACCCCTCCACTTT; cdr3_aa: CAWGTVSSYNSPLHF
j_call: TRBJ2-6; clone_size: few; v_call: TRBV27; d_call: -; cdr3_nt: TGTGCCAGCAGTCCTATCCAAGGCGGCTCAGCTAGCTCTGGGGCCAACGTCCTGACTTTC; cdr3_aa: CASSPIQGGSASSGANVLTF
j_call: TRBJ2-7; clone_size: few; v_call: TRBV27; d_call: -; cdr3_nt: TGTGCCAGCAGTTTGAATATGGGGGGCTCGATGTACTTC; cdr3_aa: CASSLNMGGSMYF